The TCR beta chain described here comes from a study of blood T cells in healthy people across ages. Study results and limitations: Naive CD4+ cells and diversity were both higher in long-lived donors than in aged donors.

The CDR3 is 13 residues long. Germline values: CDR1 GTSNPN, CDR2 SVGIG (reference sequence). Together with a sample-barcoded 5' primer, a J-beta primer mix was included in a second PCR lasting about 7 to 11 cycles. TCRdb passed the 5' RACE reads through MiXCR, listing each CDR3 protein once. Of hundreds of thousands of distinct CDR3 sequences in the sample, 22% were seen once. This clonotype was counted only a few times. Its cognate antigen is unknown. Sequence at one end of the junction differs from germline and may be a read error. This receptor was identified in a man in his 70s in good health. The chain employs TRBV30 and TRBJ1-4; 8 bases match TRBD1. What was sequenced was blood. The CDR3 nucleotides are TGTGCCTCGACAGGGGCTATAAATGACAAACTGTTTTTT. This sequence encodes CASTGAINDKLFF.